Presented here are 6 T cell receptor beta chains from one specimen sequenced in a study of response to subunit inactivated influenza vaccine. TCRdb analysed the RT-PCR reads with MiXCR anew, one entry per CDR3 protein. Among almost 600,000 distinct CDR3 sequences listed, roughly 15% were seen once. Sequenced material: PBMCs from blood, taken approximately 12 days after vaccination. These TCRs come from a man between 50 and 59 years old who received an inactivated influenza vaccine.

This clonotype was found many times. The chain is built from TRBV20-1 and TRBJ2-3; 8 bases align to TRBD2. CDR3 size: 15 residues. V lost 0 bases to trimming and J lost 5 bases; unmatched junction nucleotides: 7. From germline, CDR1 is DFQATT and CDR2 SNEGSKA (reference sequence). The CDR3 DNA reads TGCAGTGCTAGAGATCTGAGAGCGGGAGAAGATACGCAGTATTTT. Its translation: CSARDLRAGEDTQYF.

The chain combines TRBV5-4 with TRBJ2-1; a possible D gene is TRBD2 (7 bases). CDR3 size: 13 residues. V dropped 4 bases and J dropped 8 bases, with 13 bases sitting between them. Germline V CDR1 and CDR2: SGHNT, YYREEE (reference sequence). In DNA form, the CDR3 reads TGTGCCAGCAGCACGGGGGGCGGGGATGAGCAGTTCTTC. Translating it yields CASSTGGGDEQFF.

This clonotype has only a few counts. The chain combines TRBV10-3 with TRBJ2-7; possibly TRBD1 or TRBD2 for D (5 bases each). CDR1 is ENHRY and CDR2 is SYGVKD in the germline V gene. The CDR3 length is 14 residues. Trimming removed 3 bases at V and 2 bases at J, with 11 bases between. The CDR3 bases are TGTGCCATCAGTGAACGGGACGGCCCCTACGAGCAGTACTTC. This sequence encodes CAISERDGPYEQYF.

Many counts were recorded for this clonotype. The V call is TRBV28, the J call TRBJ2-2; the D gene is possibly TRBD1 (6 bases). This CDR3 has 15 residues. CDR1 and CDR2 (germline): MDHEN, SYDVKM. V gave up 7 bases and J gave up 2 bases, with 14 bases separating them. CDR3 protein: CASKEQGLNTGELFF. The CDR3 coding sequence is TGTGCCAGCAAGGAACAGGGTCTTAACACCGGGGAGCTGTTTTTT.

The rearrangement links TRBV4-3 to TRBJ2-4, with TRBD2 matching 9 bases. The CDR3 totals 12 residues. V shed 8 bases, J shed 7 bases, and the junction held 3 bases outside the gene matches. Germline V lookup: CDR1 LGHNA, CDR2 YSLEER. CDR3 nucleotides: TGCGCCAGCCGGCGGGGGGGGAACATTCAGTACTTC. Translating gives CASRRGGNIQYF.

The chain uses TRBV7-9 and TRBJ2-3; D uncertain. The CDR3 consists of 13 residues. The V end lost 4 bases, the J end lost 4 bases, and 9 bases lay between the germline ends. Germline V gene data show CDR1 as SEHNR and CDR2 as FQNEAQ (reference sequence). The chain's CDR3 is CASSSLGADTQYF. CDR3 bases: TGTGCCAGCAGCTCCCTGGGCGCAGATACGCAGTATTTT.